The 28 T cell receptor beta chains below all came from one sample that was sequenced in a study of T cells in Graves' hyperthyroidism and ophthalmopathy. Researchers amplified the TCR beta CDR3 regions from RNA transcripts. TCR CDR3 regions were first amplified by RT-PCR with HTBI primers. TCRdb processed the multiplex PCR reads anew with MiXCR; each CDR3 protein has one entry. The sample consists of about 700,000 distinct CDR3 sequences, about 45% of them appearing once. Specimen: peripheral blood or thyroid tissue (not recorded which). Receptors originate from an adult man with Graves' disease, either hyperthyroidism or ophthalmopathy (not recorded which).

As to this clonotype: This clone may be a read error of a much larger clone one base away. The gene calls are TRBV7-9 and TRBJ2-7; TRBD1 aligns across 7 bases. V trimming: 1 base; J trimming: 6 bases; junction bases outside the gene matches: 3. The CDR3 covers 13 residues. Germline CDR1 SEHNR, CDR2 FQNEAQ (reference sequence). The CDR3 loop is CASSLGPGGEQYF. CDR3 nucleotides: TGTGCCAGCAGCTTAGGCCCAGGGGGCGAGCAGTACTTC.

The chain has TRBV7-9 and TRBJ1-4, with TRBD1 as a possible D gene (5 bases). The V and J ends lost 3 bases and 7 bases respectively, with 15 bases between them. The CDR3 has 15 residues. Germline values: CDR1 SEHNR, CDR2 FQNEAQ (reference sequence). The CDR3 nucleotides are TGTGCCAGCAGCTTCGGGGCTGAAGGGGTTGAAAAACTGTTTTTT. It specifies CASSFGAEGVEKLFF.

A remark on this clonotype: The missing conserved phenylalanine or tryptophan at the end of this CDR3 makes a read error likely. The DNA is left out, because the CDR3 cannot be placed on it with certainty; the CDR3 is given as TCRdb lists it. This chain links TRBV19 with TRBJ1-4. Germline CDR1 reads LNHDA; CDR2 reads SQIVND (reference sequence). The CDR3 is made up of 8 amino acids, end residues included. CDR3 residues: CASSTRTD.

The chain recombines TRBV2 with TRBJ2-7; TRBD2 agrees at 8 bases. With 10 bases clipped from V and 5 bases from J, the junction kept 13 bases outside the gene matches. This CDR3 contains 14 residues. Germline CDR1 reads SNHLY; CDR2 reads FYNNEI. CDR3 nucleotide sequence: TGTGCCAACCCACCTCGGGCGGGAGGCGACGAGCAGTACTTC. Protein product: CANPPRAGGDEQYF. Filled out from reference TRBV2 and TRBJ2-7, the complete variable domain reads EPEVTQTPSHQVTQMGQEVILRCVPISNHLYFYWYRQILGQKVEFLVSFYNNEISEKSEIFDDQFSVERPDGSNFTLKIRSTKLEDSAMYFCANPPRAGGDEQYFGPGTRLTVT.

The chain joins TRBV2 to TRBJ2-5; no clear D gene. This CDR3 comprises 13 residues. In germline, CDR1 is SNHLY, CDR2 FYNNEI. The ends were cut back, 6 bases at V and 1 base at J, with 9 bases in the middle. In nucleotides, the CDR3 is TGTGCCAGCAGGGTAGAGCTCCAAGAGACCCAGTACTTC. Its translation: CASRVELQETQYF. The full variable domain, its missing parts supplied by reference TRBV2 and TRBJ2-5, is EPEVTQTPSHQVTQMGQEVILRCVPISNHLYFYWYRQILGQKVEFLVSFYNNEISEKSEIFDDQFSVERPDGSNFTLKIRSTKLEDSAMYFCASRVELQETQYFGPGTRLLVL.

The V call is TRBV19, the J call TRBJ1-1; D unresolved. This CDR3 has 13 amino acids. The germline gives CDR1 LNHDA, CDR2 SQIVND (reference sequence). Trimming took off 5 bases at V and 1 base at J, with 8 bases between the two ends. Written as DNA, the CDR3 is TGTGCCAGTAGTGGGTTCAAGAACACTGAAGCTTTCTTT. It encodes CASSGFKNTEAFF.

This chain uses TRBV10-2 with TRBJ1-6; 10 positions match TRBD1. The CDR3 is 14 residues long. The J segment lost 9 bases and the V segment lost 11 bases, leaving 10 bases of the junction unmatched. Germline V gene lookup returns CDR1 WSHSY and CDR2 SAAADI. CDR3 sequence: CARTVGQGSSPLHF. The CDR3 coding sequence is TGCGCCCGCACGGTGGGACAGGGGAGTTCACCCCTCCACTTT.

The chain uses TRBV2 and TRBJ2-2, with 13 bases aligning to TRBD2. The germline V gene encodes CDR1 SNHLY and CDR2 FYNNEI. The length of the CDR3 is 15 residues. V gave up 8 bases and J gave up 5 bases; unmatched junction bases: 5. The CDR3 coding sequence is TGTGCCAGCTACGGACTAGCGGGAGTAACCGGGGAGCTGTTTTTT. Encoded protein: CASYGLAGVTGELFF.

This clonotype was recorded once. The chain couples TRBV2 to TRBJ1-4, with 7 positions matching TRBD1. J was trimmed by 8 bases and V by 6 bases; bases with no gene match: 6. The germline V gene encodes CDR1 SNHLY and CDR2 FYNNEI. The CDR3 runs 13 residues. In nucleotides, the CDR3 is TGTGCCAGCAGGGAGACAGGGCGGGAAAAACTGTTTTTT. It is translated as CASRETGREKLFF.

There are a few counts of this clonotype. Here the CDR3 reads CASSQLPTGADYGYTF. Written as DNA, the CDR3 is TGTGCCAGCAGTCAACTACCGACAGGGGCTGACTATGGCTACACCTTC. The chain joins TRBV7-9 to TRBJ1-2; 8 positions agree with TRBD1. Germline V gene lookup returns CDR1 SEHNR and CDR2 FQNEAQ (reference sequence). CDR3 length: 16 residues. J was trimmed by 3 bases and V by 6 bases; bases with no gene match: 12.

The rearrangement joins TRBV10-3 to TRBJ1-5, with D maybe TRBD1 (5 bases). The germline gives CDR1 ENHRY, CDR2 SYGVKD. V was shortened by 9 bases and J by 6 bases, with 12 bases between the two germline ends. The CDR3 totals 12 residues. The DNA of the CDR3 is TGTGCCATTAAAGGGGCGGGTCAGCCCCAGCATTTT. Translating it yields CAIKGAGQPQHF.

The CDR3 is CASSEPGTGGITEAFF. DNA of the CDR3: TGTGCCAGCAGTGAACCCGGGACAGGGGGAATCACTGAAGCTTTCTTT. The rearrangement links TRBV6-1 to TRBJ1-1; 11 bases agree with TRBD1. Trimming cost V 2 bases and J 4 bases; bases outside gene matches: 6. The CDR3 covers 16 residues. CDR1 is MNHNS and CDR2 is SASEGT in the germline V gene.

This clonotype was found once. J is TRBJ2-5 and V is TRBV15; possible D gene TRBD2, 6 bases. The germline gives CDR1 LNHNV, CDR2 YYDKDF (reference sequence). Trimming removed 5 bases from V and 0 bases from J, with 10 bases in between. The CDR3 totals 14 residues. This CDR3 is CATSGGTNQETQYF. The CDR3 nucleotides read TGTGCCACCAGCGGCGGGACGAACCAAGAGACCCAGTACTTC.

This clonotype has only a few counts. A read error is possible here, since a much larger clone lies one base away. In DNA form, the CDR3 reads TGCAGCGTTGAGAGACGGGGTAGAGCTTTCTTT. Protein sequence: CSVERRGRAFF. The genes are TRBV29-1 and TRBJ1-1; D call uncertain. Germline V gene data show CDR1 as SQVTM and CDR2 as ANQGSEA. Trimming took 3 bases from V and 10 from J, leaving 12 bases between them. The CDR3 is 11 amino acids.

The V and J genes are TRBV6-6 and TRBJ2-5, with a possible D match to TRBD2 (7 bases). Germline V gene data show CDR1 as MNHNY and CDR2 as SVGAGI (reference sequence). The CDR3 covers 18 residues. V shed 5 bases and J shed 1 base, with 23 bases lying between them. The CDR3 spells CASSEPRGQRGLQETQYF. DNA for the CDR3: TGTGCCAGCAGTGAACCACGGGGGCAGCGGGGACTCCAAGAGACCCAGTACTTC.

The V call is TRBV12-3 or TRBV12-4, the J call TRBJ1-4; 7 bases fit TRBD1. V shed 8 bases and J 0 bases; nucleotides not matched to a gene: 9. The CDR3 has 16 residues. CDR3 region: CASGRDTGATNEKLFF. The CDR3 DNA sequence: TGTGCCAGCGGGCGCGATACAGGGGCAACTAATGAAAAACTGTTTTTT.

Worth noting for this clonotype: A read error may account for a junction end that differs from germline. CDR3 loop: CASSLTDRGQVYGYTF. CDR3 nucleotides: TGCGCCAGCAGCTTGACCGACAGGGGGCAGGTATATGGCTACACCTTC. The V call is TRBV9, the J call TRBJ1-2; 10 bases line up with TRBD1. The CDR3 sequence is 16 residues long. CDR1 and CDR2 (germline): SGDLS, YYNGEE.

This clonotype was seen a few times. V usage is TRBV9 and J usage is TRBJ1-3; D call uncertain. This CDR3 contains 16 residues. CDR1 and CDR2 from the germline V gene are SGDLS and YYNGEE. The V gene lost 0 bases and the J gene lost 0 bases, with 10 bases spanning the gap. DNA of the CDR3: TGTGCCAGCAGCGTAGAGGCCAGATCCTCTGGAAACACCATATATTTT. Translation gives CASSVEARSSGNTIYF.

As regards this clonotype: A much bigger clone sits one base away, suggesting this may be a read error. The chain carries TRBV7-9 and TRBJ2-5; 13 positions match TRBD2. Germline V lookup: CDR1 SEHNR, CDR2 FQNEAQ (reference sequence). This CDR3 is built from 16 residues. The V segment lost 2 bases and the J segment 1 base; nucleotides outside the gene matches: 1. The DNA for the CDR3 is TGTGCCAGCAGCTTATGGACTAGCGGGGGCCAAGAGACCCAGTACTTC. Protein product: CASSLWTSGGQETQYF.

This clonotype showed up just a few times. The V gene is TRBV12-3 or TRBV12-4, the J gene TRBJ1-5; D perhaps matches TRBD1 (5 bases). The CDR3 consists of 16 residues. The ends were cut back, 1 base at V and 0 bases at J, with 10 bases in the middle. The CDR3 region has the DNA TGTGCCAGCAGTTTAGGAGGGGTCTATAGCAATCAGCCCCAGCATTTT. Protein product: CASSLGGVYSNQPQHF.

J is TRBJ1-4 and V is TRBV7-9, with a possible D match to TRBD1 (6 bases). The CDR3 is 16 residues long. The germline V gene encodes CDR1 SEHNR and CDR2 FQNEAQ (reference sequence). The V end lost 6 bases, the J end lost 6 bases, and 20 bases lay between the germline ends. The DNA for the CDR3 is TGTGCCAGCAGTAAAAGGCGCAGGGGAAGGGATGAAAAACTGTTTTTT. It specifies CASSKRRRGRDEKLFF.

Comments on this clonotype: Since no conserved phenylalanine or tryptophan closes the CDR3, a read error is the likely cause. V usage is TRBV5-1 and J usage is TRBJ1-4, with D unclear. From germline, CDR1 is SGHRS and CDR2 YFSETQ. V gave up 4 bases and J gave up 0 bases, with 7 bases separating them. CDR3 size: 14 residues. The DNA for the CDR3 is TGCGCCAGCAGCCTAGATTCAACTAATGAAAAACTGTTTCTT. Its protein is CASSLDSTNEKLFL.

The chain uses TRBV2 and TRBJ2-7, with 8 bases that match TRBD1. This CDR3 region has 14 residues. Germline V gene sequence: CDR1 SNHLY, CDR2 FYNNEI. V was pared by 4 bases and J by 1 base, with 3 bases of the junction left unmatched. CDR3 bases: TGTGCCAGCAGTGCGGACAGGGTGTCCTACGAGCAGTACTTC. Translating gives CASSADRVSYEQYF.

This clonotype was found a few times. The V and J genes are TRBV7-3 and TRBJ1-1, with D perhaps matching TRBD1 (6 bases). Per germline, CDR1 SGHTA and CDR2 FQGTGA. The V end was cut by 11 bases, the J end by 0 bases, with 13 bases between. The CDR3 spans 13 residues. The chain's CDR3 is CAEGGEMNTEAFF. The CDR3 DNA follows: TGTGCCGAGGGGGGGGAAATGAACACTGAAGCTTTCTTT. The whole variable domain, remainder taken from reference TRBV7-3 and TRBJ1-1, is GAGVSQTPSNKVTEKGKYVELRCDPISGHTALYWYRQSLGQGPEFLIYFQGTGAADDSGLPNDRFFAVRPEGSVSTLKIQRTERGDSAVYLCAEGGEMNTEAFFGQGTRLTVV.

The table lists this clonotype with many counts. The gene calls are TRBV2 and TRBJ1-1; 7 nucleotides line up with TRBD1. CDR3 length: 11 amino acids. CDR1 and CDR2 (germline): SNHLY, FYNNEI. V dropped 6 bases and J dropped 10; count of bases not matched to a gene: 5. In nucleotides, the CDR3 is TGTGCCAGCAGGACAGGGATATCAGCTTTCTTT. Encoded protein: CASRTGISAFF.

V is TRBV19 and J is TRBJ1-4, with 7 positions matching TRBD1. From germline, CDR1 is LNHDA and CDR2 SQIVND (reference sequence). The trim removed 5 bases at V and 0 bases at J, leaving 12 bases unmatched. The CDR3 contains 18 residues. The chain's CDR3 is CASSGRQGDGATNEKLFF. For the CDR3, the DNA is TGTGCCAGTAGTGGACGACAGGGAGACGGAGCAACTAATGAAAAACTGTTTTTT.

This clonotype has a single count. The chain joins TRBV20-1 to TRBJ1-1, with 7 bases matching TRBD1. This CDR3 contains 15 residues. Trimming took 0 bases from V and 3 from J; bases not matched to a gene: 7. Germline-derived CDR1 and CDR2 are DFQATT and SNEGSKA (reference sequence). The CDR3 sequence: CSAREPDRADTEAFF. The CDR3 DNA is TGCAGTGCTAGAGAACCCGACAGGGCGGACACTGAAGCTTTCTTT.

This clonotype was counted many times. The chain is built from TRBV29-1 and TRBJ1-1; a possible D gene is TRBD1 (5 bases). V was cut by 4 bases and J by 1 base, with 13 bases left in between. CDR1 is SQVTM, CDR2 ANQGSEA, per germline. This CDR3 region has 14 residues. As DNA, the CDR3 is TGCAGCGTTGCGCCGGACACGACGAACACTGAAGCTTTCTTT. The encoded protein is CSVAPDTTNTEAFF.